This T cell receptor (beta chain) was captured by sequencing in a study of cytomegalovirus exposure and HLA in healthy donors. The wider study: Caucasian-associated ancestry cluster membership applied to about 80% of approximately 400 genotyped donors.

Study observations and caveats: Immune exposure information available was restricted to CMV serostatus. It was likely that a cluster of highly shared sequence variants was a sequencing artifact.

Vbeta (60) and Jbeta (13) primers were used in the PCR. TCRdb's copy holds only in-frame clones and misses some; the assay was immunoSEQ multiplex PCR. Of about 86,000 clones listed, more than 75% are singletons. Germline CDR1 and CDR2: SGHNT and YYREEE (reference sequence). The trim removed 4 bases at V and 0 bases at J, leaving 12 bases unmatched. This CDR3 is 19 amino acids long. A word on this clone: What it binds is unknown.

V and J are TRBV5-4 and TRBJ2-6; 8 positions match TRBD2. This TCR was sampled from a woman aged 35 to 49 in good health and CMV-seropositive. Sequencing was carried out using PBMCs. CDR3 coding DNA: TGTGCCAGCAGCCGGGGGGGGGACGTCACTAGCTCTGGGGCCAACGTCCTGACTTTC. Translated: CASSRGGDVTSSGANVLTF.